What follows describes a single TCR beta chain. PCR involved 60 Vbeta and 13 Jbeta primers. Method: immunoSEQ multiplex PCR; TCRdb's copy keeps in-frame clones and lacks some. The repertoire includes roughly 140,000 clones, over 60% of them detected once, and 1.5% to 2% sits in the top ten. This sample is part of a study of cytomegalovirus exposure and HLA in healthy donors. Turning to the study itself: The study's early data release held about 85 million unique TCRs from HLA-typed donors.

Looked up from germline, CDR1 is SGHRS and CDR2 is YFSETQ. The length of the CDR3 is 17 residues. With V trimmed by 6 bases and J by 4 bases, 8 bases remained unmatched. Sequencing was performed on PBMCs. The chain employs TRBV5-1 and TRBJ1-6; 12 bases align to TRBD1. The clonotype originates from a woman between 35 and 50 years old in good health and CMV-seronegative. The CDR3 DNA is TGCGCCAGCAAGCCCGGGACAGGGGGCGCATATAATTCACCCCTCCACTTT. Amino acids: CASKPGTGGAYNSPLHF.